A selection of T cell receptor beta chains follows, all from one sample in a study of T cell repertoires in cytomegalovirus infection. A single record per CDR3 protein comes from TCRdb applying MiXCR to the reads. The sample carries roughly 100,000 distinct CDR3 sequences, 16% recorded once. Sequencing was done on a sample of PBMCs. The receptors derive from a human donor in good health (CMV status not recorded). Some clones in this sample may be carry-over from other donors' samples. Both conserved end residues are part of each CDR3. A D gene is named only where the DNA matches it firmly. Clone size is given for some rows only: seen once, a few or many times, or a class if the clone is expanded.

len	abundance	d_gene	v_gene	j_gene	CDR3aa	CDR3nt
15	-	TRBD2	TRBV6-2/TRBV6-3	TRBJ2-5	CASSPAAGVRETQYF	TGTGCCAGCAGTCCGGCGGCGGGGGTACGAGAGACCCAGTACTTC
17	many	-	TRBV7-9	TRBJ2-1	CASSSKRTSSSYNEQFF	TGTGCCAGCAGCTCGAAGCGGACATCGAGCTCCTACAATGAGCAGTTCTTC
14	-	TRBD1	TRBV12-5	TRBJ1-1	CASGPGQANTEAFF	TGTGCTAGTGGACCGGGACAGGCGAACACTGAAGCTTTCTTT
14	many	-	TRBV7-9	TRBJ2-1	CASSTLAVLGEQFF	TGTGCCAGCAGCACTTTAGCGGTCCTGGGAGAGCAGTTCTTC
15	-	TRBD1	TRBV5-6	TRBJ2-7	CASSDGTGGPYEQYF	TGTGCCAGCAGCGATGGGACAGGGGGACCCTACGAGCAGTACTTC
16	few	-	TRBV5-6	TRBJ2-1	CASSFEGGSLYNEQFF	TGTGCCAGCAGCTTCGAGGGGGGCTCCCTGTACAATGAGCAGTTCTTC
14	many	-	TRBV7-2	TRBJ1-6	CASSYDVANSPLHF	TGTGCCAGCAGCTACGACGTGGCGAATTCACCCCTCCACTTT
17	few	TRBD1	TRBV5-1	TRBJ2-3	CASSPRTGGSSTDTQYF	TGCGCCAGCAGCCCCAGGACAGGGGGTTCGAGCACAGATACGCAGTATTTT
14	many	-	TRBV29-1	TRBJ1-5	CSVAAGGGGQPQHF	TGCAGCGTTGCGGCGGGAGGGGGTGGTCAGCCCCAGCATTTT
11	few	-	TRBV29-1	TRBJ1-1	CSVEGRARAFF	TGCAGCGTTGAAGGCCGGGCAAGAGCTTTCTTT
11	-	TRBD1	TRBV29-1	TRBJ1-2	CSVGDSYGYTF	TGCAGCGTGGGGGACAGCTATGGCTACACCTTC
16	few	-	TRBV15	TRBJ1-1	CATSRGSGALNTEAFF	TGTGCCACCAGCAGAGGATCAGGGGCTTTGAACACTGAAGCTTTCTTT
15	few	-	TRBV6-2/TRBV6-3	TRBJ1-5	CASSYMPEENQPQHF	TGTGCCAGCAGTTACATGCCGGAGGAAAATCAGCCCCAGCATTTT
14	few	-	TRBV6-5	TRBJ1-1	CASSKPGMNTEAFF	TGTGCCAGCAGTAAACCGGGAATGAACACTGAAGCTTTCTTT
11	few	-	TRBV28	TRBJ2-3	CASGLANTQYF	TGTGCCAGCGGGTTGGCTAATACGCAGTATTTT
19	-	TRBD2	TRBV18	TRBJ2-1	CASSPRGQRGANPLGEQFF	TGTGCCAGCTCACCAAGGGGCCAGCGGGGGGCCAACCCCCTAGGGGAGCAGTTCTTC
14	once	-	TRBV29-1	TRBJ2-2	CSAVGGSNTGELFF	TGCAGCGCCGTAGGGGGGTCGAACACCGGGGAGCTGTTTTTT
14	many	TRBD2	TRBV7-2	TRBJ2-1	CASSLGTSGGEQFF	TGTGCCAGCAGCTTAGGGACTAGCGGGGGTGAGCAGTTCTTC
16	many	TRBD2	TRBV6-1	TRBJ2-5	CASSWNSGGAGETQYF	TGTGCCAGCAGTTGGAATAGCGGGGGGGCCGGAGAGACCCAGTACTTC
17	many	TRBD1	TRBV7-2	TRBJ2-1	CASSTLTGGFIYNEQFF	TGTGCCAGCAGCACCCTGACAGGGGGCTTTATCTACAATGAGCAGTTCTTC
17	many	-	TRBV7-3	TRBJ2-7	CASSLIRQSPGDYEQYF	TGTGCCAGCAGCTTAATCCGTCAATCCCCGGGAGACTACGAGCAGTACTTC
13	few	-	TRBV20-1	TRBJ1-1	CSARPRAGTEAFF	TGCAGTGCTCGACCCAGGGCCGGCACTGAAGCTTTCTTT
15	few	TRBD1	TRBV19	TRBJ2-7	CASSIATGQINEQYF	TGTGCCAGTAGTATCGCGACGGGACAGATTAACGAGCAGTACTTC
16	few	TRBD2	TRBV11-3	TRBJ2-5	CASSQAGGGGAETQYF	TGTGCCAGCAGCCAGGCGGGGGGGGGCGGAGCAGAGACCCAGTACTTC
16	few	TRBD1	TRBV29-1	TRBJ1-1	CSVEGIGTGSNTEAFF	TGCAGCGTTGAAGGAATAGGGACAGGGAGTAACACTGAAGCTTTCTTT
14	few	TRBD1	TRBV30	TRBJ2-4	CAWSGVGQSNIQYF	TGTGCCTGGAGTGGTGTGGGACAGTCGAACATTCAGTACTTC
14	-	TRBD1	TRBV3-1	TRBJ1-2	CASSLGQTGGGYTF	TGTGCCAGCAGCCTGGGACAGACCGGCGGTGGCTACACCTTC
15	many	-	TRBV15	TRBJ2-3	CATSTRTLGTDTQYF	TGTGCCACCAGCACCCGGACTCTTGGCACAGATACGCAGTATTTT